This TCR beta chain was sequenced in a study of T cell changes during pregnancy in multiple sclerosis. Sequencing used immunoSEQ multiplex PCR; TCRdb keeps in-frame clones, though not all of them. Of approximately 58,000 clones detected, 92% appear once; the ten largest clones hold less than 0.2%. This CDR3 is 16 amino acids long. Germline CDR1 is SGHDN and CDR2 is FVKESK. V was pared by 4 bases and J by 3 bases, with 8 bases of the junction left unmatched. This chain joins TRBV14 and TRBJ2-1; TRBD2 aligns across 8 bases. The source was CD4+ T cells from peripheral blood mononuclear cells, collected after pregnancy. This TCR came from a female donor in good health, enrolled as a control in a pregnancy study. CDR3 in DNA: TGTGCCAGCAGCCCGTCGAGCGGGGGCCGCTACAATGAGCAGTTCTTC. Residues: CASSPSSGGRYNEQFF. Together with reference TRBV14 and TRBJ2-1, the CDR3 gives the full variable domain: EAGVTQFPSHSVIEKGQTVTLRCDPISGHDNLYWYRRVMGKEIKFLLHFVKESKQDESGMPNNRFLAERTGGTYSTLKVQPAELEDSGVYFCASSPSSGGRYNEQFFGPGTRLTVL.